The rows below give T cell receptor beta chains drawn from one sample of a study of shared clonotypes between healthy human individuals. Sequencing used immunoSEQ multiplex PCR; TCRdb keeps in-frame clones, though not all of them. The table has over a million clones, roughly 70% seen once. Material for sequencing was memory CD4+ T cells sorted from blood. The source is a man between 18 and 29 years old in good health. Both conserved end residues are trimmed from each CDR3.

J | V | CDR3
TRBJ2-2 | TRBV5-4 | ASSSPETGNTGELF
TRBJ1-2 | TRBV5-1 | ASSLASGPDGYT
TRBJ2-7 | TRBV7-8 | ASSLPQAGAFKSSYEQY
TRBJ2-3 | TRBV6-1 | ASSVAGSTDTQY
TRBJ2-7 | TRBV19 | ASSGTPLYEQY
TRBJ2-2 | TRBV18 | ASSPGAQGTGELF
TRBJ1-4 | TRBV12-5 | ASGFQGTANEKLF
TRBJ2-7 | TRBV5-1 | AREHGTGLAGAYEQY
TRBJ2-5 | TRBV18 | ASSPRKETQY
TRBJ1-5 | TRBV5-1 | ASSKAGQDGQPQH
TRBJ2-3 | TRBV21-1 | ASSNRDRATDTQY
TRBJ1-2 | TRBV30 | AWSPRTGRAYGYT
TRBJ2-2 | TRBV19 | ALGGTGELF
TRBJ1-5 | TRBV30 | AWIEERDRGGPGANQPQH
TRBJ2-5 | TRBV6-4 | ASSDTSGREVETQY
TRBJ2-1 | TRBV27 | ASSYRPPGGGLRDEQF
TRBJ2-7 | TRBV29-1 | SSRGGASGYEQY
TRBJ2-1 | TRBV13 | ASSPPSGGMYNEQF
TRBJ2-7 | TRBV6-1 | ASSQLAGGPSEQY
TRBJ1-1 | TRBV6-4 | ASTRDRESTEAF
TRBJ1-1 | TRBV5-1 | ASSSGTASEAF
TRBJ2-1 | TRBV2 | ASSGSIYNEQF
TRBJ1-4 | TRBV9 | ASSVGAGENEKLF
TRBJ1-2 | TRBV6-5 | ASSYSMNQGAPGYT
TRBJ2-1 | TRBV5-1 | ASSLRGTGGTSYNEQF
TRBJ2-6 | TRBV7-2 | ASSFGGRASGANVLT
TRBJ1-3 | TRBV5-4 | ASSLVVPSGNTIY
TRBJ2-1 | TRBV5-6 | ASSLGQDTYNEQF
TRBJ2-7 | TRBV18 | ASSPQREGYEQY
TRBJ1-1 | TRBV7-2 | ASSTRLNTEAF
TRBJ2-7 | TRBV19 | ASSITSGSTGYEQY
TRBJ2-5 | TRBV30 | AWSGSALAAN
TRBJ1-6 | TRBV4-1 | ASSPGTWGTQSPLH
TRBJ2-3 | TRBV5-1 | ASSSVAGTDTQY
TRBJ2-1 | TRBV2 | ASSELVGGPYNEQF
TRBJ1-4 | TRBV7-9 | ASSPAVELF
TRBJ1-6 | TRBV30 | AWSVDPQGSYNSPLH
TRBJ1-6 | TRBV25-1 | ASQALGRDNSPLH
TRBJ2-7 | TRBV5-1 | ASSWGPGMAYEQY
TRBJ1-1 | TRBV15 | ATSSPPGRRNTEAF
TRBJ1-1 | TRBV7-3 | ASSPGGGGALNTEAF
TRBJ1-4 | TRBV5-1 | ASSLGGLGEKLF
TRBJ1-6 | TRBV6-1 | ASSEITVFGNSPLH
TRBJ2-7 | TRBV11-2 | ASSFPTGTRSTYEQY
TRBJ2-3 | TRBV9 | ASSIRPGLAGDTQY
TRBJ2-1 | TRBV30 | AWSPGTSVYNEQF
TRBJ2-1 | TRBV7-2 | ASSPDYTKNNEQF
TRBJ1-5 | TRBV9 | ASSRQGSNQPQH
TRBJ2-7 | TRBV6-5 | ASSYRGEQY
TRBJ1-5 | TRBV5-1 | ASSRLRVALRTDPNRYYQPQH
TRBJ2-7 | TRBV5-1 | ASSLEDRGNEQY